Sequencing of this TCR beta chain was carried out in a study of T cell responses to AZD1222 COVID-19 vaccine. General study points: Per reports, nearly half of all spike-specific TCRs target regions that are unmutated in variants. Spike-spanning, vaccine-associated CD4 TCRs were dominant at 160-218 and 743-854.

Sequenced by immunoSEQ multiplex PCR; TCRdb stores in-frame clones only, minus some. The table lists tens of thousands of clones, roughly 84% of them singletons. On this clone: Its antigen is currently unknown. One end of the junction is discordant with germline, which a read error may explain.

Sequenced material: peripheral blood, taken on day 0 of AZD1222 vaccination. The clonotype was recovered from an adult in good health.

CDR3 nucleotides: TGTGCCAGCAGCTTGAAACTGACTAATTCGCCCCTCCACTTT. This translates into CASSLKLTNSPLHF. The rearrangement links TRBV5-4 to TRBJ1-6; no clear D. From germline, CDR1 is SGHNT and CDR2 YYREEE (reference sequence). The CDR3 has 14 amino acids.